These 32 T cell receptor beta chains originate from one sample sequenced in a study of shared clonotypes between healthy human individuals. Some clones are missing from TCRdb's copy, which holds only in-frame ones; the method was immunoSEQ multiplex PCR. The table shows more than 2,000,000 clones, with approximately 94% occurring only once. The specimen sequenced was naive CD4+ T cells sorted from blood. Subset noted: CD45RA+ positively selected. Receptors originate from a man in his late teens or twenties in good health.

A few counts support this clone. The identical CDR3 is also encoded by other nucleotide sequences in the sample. This chain uses TRBV30 with TRBJ1-1; 10 bases fit TRBD1. Unmatched junction bases numbered 5, after V lost 3 bases and J lost 4 bases. Per germline, CDR1 GTSNPN and CDR2 SVGIG (reference sequence). The CDR3 sequence is 14 residues long. The CDR3 DNA is TGTGCCTGGAGGGACGGACAGGGGGGCACTGAAGCTTTCTTT. It encodes CAWRDGQGGTEAFF.

The chain couples TRBV5-1 to TRBJ2-3, with 11 positions matching TRBD2. The CDR3 extends over 16 amino acids. Germline CDR1 reads SGHRS; CDR2 reads YFSETQ. Trimming at V came to 3 bases and at J to 2 bases, leaving 5 bases not matched to a gene. Here the CDR3 reads CASSSGLAANTDTQYF. CDR3 sequence (DNA): TGCGCCAGCAGCTCGGGACTAGCGGCGAACACAGATACGCAGTATTTT. Combining the CDR3 with reference TRBV5-1 and TRBJ2-3 gives the whole variable domain KAGVTQTPRYLIKTRGQQVTLSCSPISGHRSVSWYQQTPGQGLQFLFEYFSETQRNKGNFPGRFSGRQFSNSRSEMNVSTLELGDSALYLCASSSGLAANTDTQYFGPGTRLTVL.

The chain links TRBV30 to TRBJ1-1, with no clear D. CDR1 is GTSNPN and CDR2 is SVGIG in the germline V gene (reference sequence). The CDR3 extends over 14 amino acids. The V end was cut by 2 bases, the J end by 0 bases, with 10 bases between. This chain's CDR3 is CAWSMYIMNTEAFF. The DNA of the CDR3 is TGTGCCTGGAGTATGTATATCATGAACACTGAAGCTTTCTTT.

The V call is TRBV2, the J call TRBJ2-1; no clear D. There are 12 residues in the CDR3. Germline CDR1 and CDR2: SNHLY and FYNNEI. V was pared by 4 bases and J by 8 bases, with 9 bases between. This CDR3 is CASSVLGDEQFF. The CDR3 DNA sequence: TGTGCCAGCAGTGTTTTGGGTGATGAGCAGTTCTTC.

The V gene is TRBV6-1, the J gene TRBJ2-7; tentative D call: TRBD1 (5 bases). With 6 bases removed from V and 0 bases from J, the gap between germline ends came to 15 bases. This CDR3 comprises 15 residues. Germline CDR1 MNHNS, CDR2 SASEGT. The CDR3 loop reads CASSVLDRYSYEQYF. DNA for the CDR3: TGTGCCAGCAGCGTTCTCGACAGATACTCCTACGAGCAGTACTTC.

The chain uses TRBV6-1 and TRBJ1-3; D remains unclear. V was cut by 6 bases and J by 4 bases, with 13 bases left in between. The CDR3 sequence is 14 residues long. Germline CDR1 and CDR2: MNHNS and SASEGT. CDR3 sequence reads: CASSEGFGGNTIYF. The CDR3 bases are TGTGCCAGCAGCGAGGGCTTCGGAGGAAACACCATATATTTT.

Points on this clone: Distinct nucleotide sequences in the sample also encode this CDR3. This chain connects TRBV18 to TRBJ1-2; TRBD1 matches 9 bases. Germline-derived CDR1 and CDR2 are KGHSH and LQKENI. The CDR3 length is 14 residues. V lost 3 bases and J lost 3; bases outside the gene matches: 2. The CDR3 nucleotides are TGTGCCAGCTCACCGGGACAGGGACACTATGGCTACACCTTC. Its protein is CASSPGQGHYGYTF.

V usage is TRBV9 and J usage is TRBJ2-6, with 10 bases matching TRBD1. The V gene's germline CDR1 is SGDLS and CDR2 YYNGEE. V trimming: 4 bases; J trimming: 1 base; junction bases outside the gene matches: 8. The CDR3 consists of 18 residues. CDR3 coding DNA: TGTGCCAGCAGCAAACCGACAGGGGGCACGTCTGGGGCCAACGTCCTGACTTTC. Its translation: CASSKPTGGTSGANVLTF. Full variable domain (remainder filled in from reference TRBV9 and TRBJ2-6): DSGVTQTPKHLITATGQRVTLRCSPRSGDLSVYWYQQSLDQGLQFLIQYYNGEERAKGNILERFSAQQFPDLHSELNLSSLELGDSALYFCASSKPTGGTSGANVLTFGAGSRLTVL.

In the case of this clone: The same CDR3 can be traced to other DNA sequences in this sample. The chain joins TRBV2 to TRBJ1-6; no reliable D call. V shed 2 bases and J shed 7 bases, with 6 bases lying between them. Germline V gives CDR1 SNHLY, CDR2 FYNNEI. The CDR3 consists of 13 residues. The CDR3 here is CASSEQENSPLHF. CDR3 DNA sequence: TGTGCCAGCAGTGAACAGGAAAATTCACCCCTCCACTTT. Drawing the rest from reference TRBV2 and TRBJ1-6, the complete variable domain is EPEVTQTPSHQVTQMGQEVILRCVPISNHLYFYWYRQILGQKVEFLVSFYNNEISEKSEIFDDQFSVERPDGSNFTLKIRSTKLEDSAMYFCASSEQENSPLHFGNGTRLTVT.

The chain is built from TRBV9 and TRBJ2-7, with D possibly TRBD1 on 5 matching bases. Germline CDR1 and CDR2: SGDLS and YYNGEE. Trimming pared 4 bases from V and 3 bases from J, leaving 23 bases between. The CDR3 runs 17 residues. The CDR3 spells CASSPRVQKGDFYEQYF. CDR3 sequence (DNA): TGTGCCAGCAGCCCTCGGGTCCAAAAAGGGGATTTCTACGAGCAGTACTTC.

Only one count was recorded for this clone. The chain carries TRBV19 and TRBJ2-7, with D unresolved. The V gene's germline CDR1 is LNHDA and CDR2 SQIVND (reference sequence). The CDR3 covers 14 residues. V was clipped by 0 bases and J by 6 bases, with 12 bases between them. The CDR3 DNA reads TGTGCCAGTAGTATAGACGTATCTCGTTTCGAGCAGTACTTC. This translates into CASSIDVSRFEQYF.

The chain recombines TRBV6-1 with TRBJ2-2, with D perhaps TRBD1 (5 bases). The CDR3 runs to 14 residues. Trimming took 6 bases from V and 1 from J, leaving 9 bases between them. Germline V gives CDR1 MNHNS, CDR2 SASEGT. CDR3 protein: CASSAQVNTGELFF. The CDR3 nucleotides read TGTGCCAGCAGCGCACAGGTGAACACCGGGGAGCTGTTTTTT.

This clone was seen just once. The chain carries TRBV28 and TRBJ1-2, with D maybe TRBD1 (5 bases). Trimming pared 6 bases from V and 3 bases from J, leaving 17 bases between. From germline, CDR1 is MDHEN and CDR2 SYDVKM. The CDR3 covers 15 residues. In nucleotides, the CDR3 is TGTGCCAGCAGCCCCACGGGGGTAGGCTACTATGGCTACACCTTC. Encoded protein: CASSPTGVGYYGYTF.

The chain uses TRBV5-1 and TRBJ2-2, with D perhaps being TRBD1 or TRBD2 (5 bases each). The V gene's germline CDR1 is SGHRS and CDR2 YFSETQ. Trimming removed 0 bases at V and 6 bases at J, with 12 bases between. The length of the CDR3 is 15 residues. Here the CDR3 DNA reads TGCGCCAGCAGCTTGGTCGGGGACGGAGCCGGGGAGCTGTTTTTT. Protein product: CASSLVGDGAGELFF.

The V and J genes are TRBV6-5 and TRBJ1-2, with D unclear. The CDR3 is made up of 14 amino acids. Germline CDR1 reads MNHEY; CDR2 reads SVGAGI. V was clipped by 6 bases and J by 8 bases, with 19 bases between them. The CDR3 sequence: CASSPNDGVRGYTF. In nucleotides, the CDR3 is TGTGCCAGCAGCCCGAACGACGGGGTGAGAGGCTACACCTTC.

This chain links TRBV28 with TRBJ1-2; D is unclear. This CDR3 has 14 amino acids. V was clipped by 6 bases and J by 1 base, with 12 bases between them. Germline-derived CDR1 and CDR2 are MDHEN and SYDVKM. CDR3 nucleotide sequence: TGTGCCAGCAGGGAAGCAGAACTTAACTATGGCTACACCTTC. Its translation is CASREAELNYGYTF.

This chain joins TRBV7-2 and TRBJ1-1; D perhaps matches TRBD1 (5 bases). The germline V gene has CDR1 SGHTA and CDR2 FQGNSA. Trimming removed 5 bases at V and 4 bases at J, with 17 bases between. CDR3 size: 15 residues. The CDR3 loop reads CASSHRQPGGTEAFF. Written as DNA, the CDR3 is TGTGCCAGCAGCCACCGACAGCCGGGTGGCACTGAAGCTTTCTTT.

The rearrangement uses TRBV7-2 and TRBJ2-7, with D tentatively TRBD2 (5 bases). The CDR3 length is 14 residues. Germline V gene sequence: CDR1 SGHTA, CDR2 FQGNSA. Trimming stripped 1 base from V and 2 bases from J, with 9 bases between. The CDR3 loop is CASSLELGPYEQYF. In nucleotides, the CDR3 is TGTGCCAGCAGCTTAGAACTAGGGCCCTACGAGCAGTACTTC.

The gene calls are TRBV11-2 and TRBJ1-3, with D possibly matching TRBD1 (5 bases). Germline CDR1 and CDR2: SGHAT and FQNNGV. Trimming removed 6 bases from V and 0 bases from J, with 9 bases in between. The CDR3 runs to 14 residues. CDR3 DNA: TGTGCCAGCAGTGGGACGGCCTCTGGAAACACCATATATTTT. It specifies CASSGTASGNTIYF.

The chain carries TRBV5-1 and TRBJ2-7, with 8 bases identical to TRBD1. Germline V gene sequence: CDR1 SGHRS, CDR2 YFSETQ. J gave up 6 bases and V 1 base, and 6 bases lay outside the gene matches. CDR3 length equals 14 residues. As DNA, the CDR3 is TGCGCCAGCAGCTTGTCCGGACAGGGCATCGAGCAGTACTTC. Amino acid sequence: CASSLSGQGIEQYF.

The chain recombines TRBV28 with TRBJ2-7; TRBD2 aligns across 8 bases. V shed 7 bases and J 5 bases; nucleotides not matched to a gene: 10. The germline V gene has CDR1 MDHEN and CDR2 SYDVKM. The CDR3 is 14 residues long. The CDR3 here is CASIRGGSGHEQYF. The CDR3 DNA is TGTGCCAGCATTCGCGGGGGGAGCGGGCACGAGCAGTACTTC. Looking up the rest from reference TRBV28 and TRBJ2-7 gives the full variable domain: DVKVTQSSRYLVKRTGEKVFLECVQDMDHENMFWYRQDPGLGLRLIYFSYDVKMKEKGDIPEGYSVSREKKERFSLILESASTNQTSMYLCASIRGGSGHEQYFGPGTRLTVT.

The chain has TRBV7-8 and TRBJ2-7; D remains unclear. The CDR3 contains 15 residues. Deletions cut 5 bases from V and 4 bases from J, with 18 bases between. Germline V gene data show CDR1 as SGHVS and CDR2 as FQNEAQ. The CDR3 DNA sequence: TGTGCCAGCAGCCCCGGGTCCAAAGACCCTTACGAGCAGTACTTC. It encodes CASSPGSKDPYEQYF.

The V gene is TRBV10-2, the J gene TRBJ1-1; 9 bases map to TRBD1. Germline-derived CDR1 and CDR2 are WSHSY and SAAADI. Losses at the gene ends were 4 bases for V and 4 bases for J; bases not matched to a gene: 7. CDR3 length: 15 residues. The DNA for the CDR3 is TGCGCCAGCAGTGCCGGGACAGGGAGGACCACTGAAGCTTTCTTT. This translates into CASSAGTGRTTEAFF.

The rearrangement uses TRBV2 and TRBJ1-2; 10 positions agree with TRBD1. Germline lookup yields CDR1 SNHLY and CDR2 FYNNEI. Trimming removed 3 bases from V and 7 bases from J; junction bases left unmatched: 5. CDR3 length: 14 amino acids. CDR3 residues: CASSEGQGKFGYTF. The CDR3 DNA is TGTGCCAGCAGTGAGGGACAGGGGAAGTTTGGCTACACCTTC.

Remarks on this clone: At the DNA level, this CDR3 is encoded by other sequences in the same sample as well. The rearrangement joins TRBV19 to TRBJ1-1; the D gene is possibly TRBD1 (6 bases). There are 13 residues in the CDR3. The V and J ends lost 5 bases and 3 bases respectively, with 10 bases between them. CDR1 is LNHDA, CDR2 SQIVND, per germline (reference sequence). The CDR3 DNA is TGTGCCAGTAGTGCATACAGGGACACTGAAGCTTTCTTT. Protein product: CASSAYRDTEAFF.

In its sample, this clone was seen once. The rearrangement links TRBV19 to TRBJ2-2, with D unresolved. Trimming left V 4 bases short and J 2 bases short, with 8 bases between. The germline gives CDR1 LNHDA, CDR2 SQIVND (reference sequence). This CDR3 comprises 14 residues. The DNA of the CDR3 is TGTGCCAGTAGTAAGGCAGGTAACACCGGGGAGCTGTTTTTT. It yields the protein CASSKAGNTGELFF.

About this clone: Distinct nucleotide sequences in the sample also encode this CDR3. V and J are TRBV5-1 and TRBJ2-5, with TRBD2 as a possible D gene (6 bases). This CDR3 has 15 amino acids. Germline V CDR1 and CDR2: SGHRS, YFSETQ. The germline V and J ends were trimmed by 0 bases and 5 bases, with 14 bases remaining between them. CDR3 protein: CASSLAGGVGETQYF. The CDR3 region has the DNA TGCGCCAGCAGCTTGGCCGGCGGGGTTGGTGAGACCCAGTACTTC.

This clone came up once. This chain joins TRBV9 and TRBJ1-6, with D perhaps matching TRBD1 (5 bases). Germline values: CDR1 SGDLS, CDR2 YYNGEE. This CDR3 has 16 amino acids. Trimming stripped 0 bases from V and 9 bases from J, with 16 bases between. The CDR3 coding sequence is TGTGCCAGCAGCGTAGAGTCAGGCCTAAGGGGTTCACCCCTCCACTTT. Its translation is CASSVESGLRGSPLHF.

A note on this clone: This same CDR3 is encoded by further DNA sequences in the sample. The chain couples TRBV5-1 to TRBJ2-7; the D is unclear. Germline CDR1 reads SGHRS; CDR2 reads YFSETQ. This CDR3 contains 14 residues. V was pared by 0 bases and J by 0 bases, with 7 bases between. CDR3 residues: CASSLVGTSYEQYF. CDR3 in DNA: TGCGCCAGCAGCTTGGTAGGCACCTCCTACGAGCAGTACTTC.

The chain couples TRBV28 to TRBJ2-1; 8 bases are a match to TRBD2. The CDR3 loop spans 15 amino acids. Germline V gives CDR1 MDHEN, CDR2 SYDVKM. With V trimmed by 5 bases and J by 7 bases, 10 bases remained unmatched. This CDR3 reads CASSPPAGGINEQFF. The CDR3 DNA is TGTGCCAGCAGTCCCCCTGCGGGGGGAATTAATGAGCAGTTCTTC.

Here the CDR3 DNA reads TGTGCCAGTAGTATGCGCTTCGGGGGAGGAAACACCATATATTTT. This codes for CASSMRFGGGNTIYF. The rearrangement joins TRBV19 to TRBJ1-3, with D possibly being TRBD1 (5 bases). Germline V gene lookup returns CDR1 LNHDA and CDR2 SQIVND (reference sequence). Trimming stripped 3 bases from V and 4 bases from J, with 13 bases between. The CDR3 is 15 residues long.

This rearrangement joins TRBV5-1 to TRBJ2-1, with 11 bases identical to TRBD2. The CDR3 loop spans 15 amino acids. With 4 bases clipped from V and 7 bases from J, the junction kept 7 bases outside the gene matches. From germline, CDR1 is SGHRS and CDR2 YFSETQ. CDR3 nucleotide sequence: TGCGCCAGCAGCGGGACACTAGCGGGGGCAAATGAGCAGTTCTTC. Translated, it gives CASSGTLAGANEQFF.